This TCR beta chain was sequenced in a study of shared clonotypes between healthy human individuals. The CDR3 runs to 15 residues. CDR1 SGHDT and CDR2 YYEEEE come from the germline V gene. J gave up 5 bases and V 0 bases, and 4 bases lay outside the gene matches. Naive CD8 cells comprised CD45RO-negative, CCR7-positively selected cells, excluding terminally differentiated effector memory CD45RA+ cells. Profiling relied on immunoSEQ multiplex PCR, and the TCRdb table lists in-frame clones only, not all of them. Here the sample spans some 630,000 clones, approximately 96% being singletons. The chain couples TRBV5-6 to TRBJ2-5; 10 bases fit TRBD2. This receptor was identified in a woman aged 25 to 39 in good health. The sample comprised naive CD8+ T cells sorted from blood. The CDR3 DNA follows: TGTGCCAGCAGCTTGGCCCTAGCGGGAGATGAGACCCAGTACTTC. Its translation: CASSLALAGDETQYF. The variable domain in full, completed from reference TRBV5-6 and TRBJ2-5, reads DAGVTQSPTHLIKTRGQQVTLRCSPKSGHDTVSWYQQALGQGPQFIFQYYEEEERQRGNFPDRFSGHQFPNYSSELNVNALLLGDSALYLCASSLALAGDETQYFGPGTRLLVL.